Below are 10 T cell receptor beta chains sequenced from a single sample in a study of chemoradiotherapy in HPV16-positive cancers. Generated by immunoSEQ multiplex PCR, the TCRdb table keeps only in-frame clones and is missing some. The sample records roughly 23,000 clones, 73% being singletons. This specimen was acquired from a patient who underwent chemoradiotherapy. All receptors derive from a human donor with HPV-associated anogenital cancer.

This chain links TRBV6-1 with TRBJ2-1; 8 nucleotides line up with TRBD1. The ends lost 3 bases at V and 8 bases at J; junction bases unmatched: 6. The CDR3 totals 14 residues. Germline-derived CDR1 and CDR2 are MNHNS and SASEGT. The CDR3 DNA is TGTGCCAGCAGTGACCAGGGGGCATTCGATGAGCAGTTCTTC. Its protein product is CASSDQGAFDEQFF.

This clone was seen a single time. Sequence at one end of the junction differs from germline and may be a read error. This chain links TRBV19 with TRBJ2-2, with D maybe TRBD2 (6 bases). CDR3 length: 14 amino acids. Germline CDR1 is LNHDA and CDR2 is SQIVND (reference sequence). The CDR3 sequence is CASTIGGLSGELFF. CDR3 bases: TGTGCCAGTACTATAGGAGGGCTGAGCGGGGAGCTGTTTTTT. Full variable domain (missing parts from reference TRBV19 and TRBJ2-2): DGGITQSPKYLFRKEGQNVTLSCEQNLNHDAMYWYRQDPGQGLRLIYYSQIVNDFQKGDIAEGYSVSREKKESFPLTVTSAQKNPTAFYLCASTIGGLSGELFFGEGSRLTVL.

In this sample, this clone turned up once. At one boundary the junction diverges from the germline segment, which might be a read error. CDR3 nucleotide sequence: TGTGCCAGCAGCTTAGCGGGGGCCCCAACAGGGATCTTTACATTT. This encodes CASSLAGAPTGIFTF. V gene TRBV7-9 combines with J gene TRBJ1-1, with a possible D match to TRBD1 (6 bases). The CDR3 loop spans 15 amino acids. From germline, CDR1 is SEHNR and CDR2 FQNEAQ (reference sequence).

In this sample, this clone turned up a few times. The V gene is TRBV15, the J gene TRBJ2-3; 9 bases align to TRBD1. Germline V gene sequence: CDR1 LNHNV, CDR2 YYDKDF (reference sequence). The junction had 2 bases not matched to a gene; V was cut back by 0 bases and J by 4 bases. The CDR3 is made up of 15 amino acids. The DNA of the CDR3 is TGTGCCACCAGCAGAGATGGGACAGGGCCAGATACGCAGTATTTT. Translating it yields CATSRDGTGPDTQYF. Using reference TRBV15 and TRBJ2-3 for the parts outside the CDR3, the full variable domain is DAMVIQNPRYQVTQFGKPVTLSCSQTLNHNVMYWYQQKSSQAPKLLFHYYDKDFNNEADTPDNFQSRRPNTSFCFLDIRSPGLGDTAMYLCATSRDGTGPDTQYFGPGTRLTVL.

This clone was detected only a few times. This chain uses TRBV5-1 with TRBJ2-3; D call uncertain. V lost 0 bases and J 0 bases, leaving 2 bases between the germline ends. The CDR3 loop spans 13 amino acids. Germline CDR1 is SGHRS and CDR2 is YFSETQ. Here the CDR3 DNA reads TGCGCCAGCAGCTTGGGGAGCACAGATACGCAGTATTTT. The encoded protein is CASSLGSTDTQYF.

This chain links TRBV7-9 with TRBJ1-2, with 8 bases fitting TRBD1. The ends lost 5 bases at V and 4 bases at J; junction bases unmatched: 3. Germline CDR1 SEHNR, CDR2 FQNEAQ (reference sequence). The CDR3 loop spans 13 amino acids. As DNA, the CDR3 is TGTGCCAGCAGCCCGGGACAGGTCTATGGCTACACCTTC. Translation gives CASSPGQVYGYTF. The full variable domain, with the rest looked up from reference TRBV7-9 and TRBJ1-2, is DTGVSQNPRHKITKRGQNVTFRCDPISEHNRLYWYRQTLGQGPEFLTYFQNEAQLEKSRLLSDRFSAERPKGSFSTLEIQRTEQGDSAMYLCASSPGQVYGYTFGSGTRLTVV.

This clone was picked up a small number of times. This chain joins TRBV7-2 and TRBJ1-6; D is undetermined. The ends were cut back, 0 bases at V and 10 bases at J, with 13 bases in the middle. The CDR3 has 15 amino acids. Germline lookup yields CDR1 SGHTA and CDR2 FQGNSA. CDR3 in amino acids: CASSLAIGLGSPLHF. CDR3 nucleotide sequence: TGTGCCAGCAGCTTAGCAATAGGCCTTGGGTCACCCCTCCACTTT.

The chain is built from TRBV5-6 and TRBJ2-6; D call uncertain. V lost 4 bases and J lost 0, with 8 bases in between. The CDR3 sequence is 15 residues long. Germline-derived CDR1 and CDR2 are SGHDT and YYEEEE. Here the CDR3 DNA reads TGTGCCAGCAGCCTTTCGGGCTCTGGGGCCAACGTCCTGACTTTC. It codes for CASSLSGSGANVLTF.

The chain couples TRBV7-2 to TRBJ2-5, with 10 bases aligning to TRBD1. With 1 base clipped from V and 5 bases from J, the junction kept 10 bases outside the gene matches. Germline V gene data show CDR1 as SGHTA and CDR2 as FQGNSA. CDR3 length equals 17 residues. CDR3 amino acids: CASSLDSRQGAWETQYF. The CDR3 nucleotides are TGTGCCAGCAGCTTAGATTCCCGACAGGGGGCATGGGAGACCCAGTACTTC.

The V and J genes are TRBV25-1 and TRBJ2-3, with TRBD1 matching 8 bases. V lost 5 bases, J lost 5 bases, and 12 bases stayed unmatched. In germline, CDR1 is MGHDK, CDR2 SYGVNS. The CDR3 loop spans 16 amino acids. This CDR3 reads CASSHSTGDVEDTQYF. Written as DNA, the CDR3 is TGTGCCAGCAGTCACTCGACAGGGGATGTAGAAGATACGCAGTATTTT.